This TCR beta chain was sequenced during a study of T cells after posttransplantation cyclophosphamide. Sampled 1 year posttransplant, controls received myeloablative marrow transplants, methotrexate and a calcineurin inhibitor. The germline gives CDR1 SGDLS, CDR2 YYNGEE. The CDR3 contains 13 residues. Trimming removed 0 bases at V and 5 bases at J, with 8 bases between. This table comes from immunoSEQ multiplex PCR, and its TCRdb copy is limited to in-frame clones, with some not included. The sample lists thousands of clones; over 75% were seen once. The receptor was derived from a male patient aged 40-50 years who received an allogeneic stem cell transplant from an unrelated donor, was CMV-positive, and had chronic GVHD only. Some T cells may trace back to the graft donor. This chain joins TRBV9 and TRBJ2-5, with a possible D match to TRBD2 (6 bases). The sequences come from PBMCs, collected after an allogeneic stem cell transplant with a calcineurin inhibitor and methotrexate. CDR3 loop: CASSVGGRETQYF. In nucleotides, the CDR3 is TGTGCCAGCAGCGTAGGGGGGAGGGAGACCCAGTACTTC.